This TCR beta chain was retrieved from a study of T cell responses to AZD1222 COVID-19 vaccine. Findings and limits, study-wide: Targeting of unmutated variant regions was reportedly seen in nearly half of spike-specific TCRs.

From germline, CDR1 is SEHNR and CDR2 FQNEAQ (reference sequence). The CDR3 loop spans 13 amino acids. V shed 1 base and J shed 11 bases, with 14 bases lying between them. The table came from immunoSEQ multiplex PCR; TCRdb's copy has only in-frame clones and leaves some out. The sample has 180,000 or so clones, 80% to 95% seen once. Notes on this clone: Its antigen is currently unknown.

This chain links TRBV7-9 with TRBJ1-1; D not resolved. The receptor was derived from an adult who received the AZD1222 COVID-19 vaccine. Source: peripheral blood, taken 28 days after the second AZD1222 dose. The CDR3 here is CASSLVIGPGAFF. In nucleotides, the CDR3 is TGTGCCAGCAGCTTAGTAATCGGGCCGGGGGCTTTCTTT. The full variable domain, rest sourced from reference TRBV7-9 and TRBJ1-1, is DTGVSQNPRHKITKRGQNVTFRCDPISEHNRLYWYRQTLGQGPEFLTYFQNEAQLEKSRLLSDRFSAERPKGSFSTLEIQRTEQGDSAMYLCASSLVIGPGAFFGQGTRLTVV.